The rows below give T cell receptor beta chains drawn from one sample of a study of blood T cell repertoires in COVID-19. The data were produced by immunoSEQ multiplex PCR, yet TCRdb's version contains in-frame clones alone and is incomplete. The table includes 250,000 to 350,000 clones, 89% detected once. The sequencing input was peripheral blood. The receptor set was obtained from an older woman with acute or convalescent COVID-19. The conserved cysteine and the conserved F or W are not part of the CDR3 here. D genes are given only for firm matches.

cdr3_aa | v_call | d_call | cdr3_length | j_call
ASRPTGITEAF | TRBV7-2 | TRBD1 | 11 | TRBJ1-1
ASSPGLAGVFENIQY | TRBV5-4 | TRBD2 | 15 | TRBJ2-4
ASSLGLGWETQY | TRBV2 | . | 12 | TRBJ2-5
ASSLRDPYNSPLH | TRBV7-9 | . | 13 | TRBJ1-6
ASSLPIQAGSYNEQF | TRBV27 | . | 15 | TRBJ2-1
ASSSDLGPLYQETQY | TRBV3-1/TRBV3-2 | . | 15 | TRBJ2-5
ASSLGQGHPANEKLF | TRBV5-5 | TRBD1 | 15 | TRBJ1-4
ASSLASGSGDTQY | TRBV5-1 | TRBD2 | 13 | TRBJ2-3
ASSLQGARGYGYT | TRBV4-1 | TRBD1 | 13 | TRBJ1-2
ASSGPGGARTGELF | TRBV7-3 | TRBD2 | 14 | TRBJ2-2
ASSQQGKELF | TRBV7-2 | TRBD1 | 10 | TRBJ2-2
ASSLTSGDYEQY | TRBV6-5 | TRBD2 | 12 | TRBJ2-7
ASSDHRLRDREAEAF | TRBV2 | . | 15 | TRBJ1-1
ASRPWRDRMNTEAF | TRBV19 | TRBD1 | 14 | TRBJ1-1
SVQGPYEQY | TRBV29-1 | . | 9 | TRBJ2-7
ASSLPGVGNEQF | TRBV5-4 | . | 12 | TRBJ2-1
ASSFDRGDTQY | TRBV7-3 | TRBD1 | 11 | TRBJ2-3
ASSLAWQNTEAF | TRBV7-2 | . | 12 | TRBJ1-1
ASSLSYELAPVGEQY | TRBV7-3 | . | 15 | TRBJ2-7
ASSLFSGTSGSHEQF | TRBV28 | TRBD2 | 15 | TRBJ2-1
ASSWAGYGYT | TRBV28 | . | 10 | TRBJ1-2
ASSLSKWVRADTQY | TRBV27 | . | 14 | TRBJ2-3
ASSLTGNNYGYT | TRBV7-9 | . | 12 | TRBJ1-2
AISQQGTNEKLF | TRBV10-3 | TRBD1 | 12 | TRBJ1-4
ASSPGGYLIDEQY | TRBV9 | TRBD1 | 13 | TRBJ2-7
ASSAGGHQPQH | TRBV27 | . | 11 | TRBJ1-5
ASSLAGQGTGELF | TRBV7-2 | TRBD1 | 13 | TRBJ2-2
ASSLGTSGKNIQY | TRBV18 | . | 13 | TRBJ2-4
ASSSRTGYEQY | TRBV7-2 | TRBD1 | 11 | TRBJ2-7
ATSRDPTGLNEKLF | TRBV15 | TRBD1 | 14 | TRBJ1-4
ASSPTQGRSYEQY | TRBV18 | TRBD1 | 13 | TRBJ2-7
ASSIDAGRGYGYT | TRBV19 | . | 13 | TRBJ1-2
ASKDGEGSSSYNSPLH | TRBV2 | . | 16 | TRBJ1-6
ASRAGTSTDTQY | TRBV5-1 | TRBD2 | 12 | TRBJ2-3
ASSASGTGANVLT | TRBV5-1 | . | 13 | TRBJ2-6
ASSYGLTRAYEQY | TRBV5-1 | . | 13 | TRBJ2-7
ASSMGQGYGYT | TRBV12-3/TRBV12-4 | TRBD1 | 11 | TRBJ1-2
ASSLGTGSNNEQF | TRBV11-3 | . | 13 | TRBJ2-1
ASSPRGQRNEKLF | TRBV6-6 | TRBD1 | 13 | TRBJ1-4
ASSVDARGQPQH | TRBV9 | . | 12 | TRBJ1-5
AQSLQAGNTGELF | TRBV27 | . | 13 | TRBJ2-2
ASSQHSTFEAF | TRBV3-1/TRBV3-2 | . | 11 | TRBJ1-1
ASSRTGSVGNEKLF | TRBV5-1 | TRBD1 | 14 | TRBJ1-4
ASSPGLTQETQY | TRBV18 | . | 12 | TRBJ2-5
ASSQGSGRVYEQY | TRBV4-3 | TRBD2 | 13 | TRBJ2-7
SAALGAIPGELF | TRBV29-1 | . | 12 | TRBJ2-2
ASSSTGILNTGELF | TRBV5-1 | . | 14 | TRBJ2-2
ASSDGFITGSYEQY | TRBV25-1 | . | 14 | TRBJ2-7
ASTLVTANSPLH | TRBV28 | . | 12 | TRBJ1-6
ASCPRDGVRNQPQH | TRBV28 | . | 14 | TRBJ1-5
ASSQWGAGLTDTQY | TRBV3-1/TRBV3-2 | TRBD2 | 14 | TRBJ2-3
ASSPWGQGLTGPLH | TRBV5-5 | TRBD1 | 14 | TRBJ1-6
ASSVQTGGGEQF | TRBV9 | . | 12 | TRBJ2-1